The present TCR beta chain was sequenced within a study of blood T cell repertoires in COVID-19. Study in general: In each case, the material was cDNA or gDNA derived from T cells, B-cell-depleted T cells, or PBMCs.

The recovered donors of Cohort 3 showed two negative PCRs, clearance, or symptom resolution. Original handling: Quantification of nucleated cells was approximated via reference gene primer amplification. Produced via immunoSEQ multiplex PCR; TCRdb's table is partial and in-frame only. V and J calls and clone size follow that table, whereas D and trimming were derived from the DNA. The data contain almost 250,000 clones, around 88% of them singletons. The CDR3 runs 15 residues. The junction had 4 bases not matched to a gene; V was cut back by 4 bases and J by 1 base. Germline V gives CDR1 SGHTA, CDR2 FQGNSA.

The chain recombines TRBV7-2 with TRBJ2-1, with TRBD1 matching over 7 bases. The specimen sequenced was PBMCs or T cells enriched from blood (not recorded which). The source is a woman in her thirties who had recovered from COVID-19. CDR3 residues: CASSSDRASYNEQFF. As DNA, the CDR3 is TGTGCCAGCAGCTCCGACAGGGCGTCCTACAATGAGCAGTTCTTC.